These T cell receptor beta chains were read from a single sample in a study of identical twins. TCRdb called the 5' RACE reads again in MiXCR, with one record for every CDR3 protein. The repertoire holds fewer than 250,000 distinct CDR3 sequences, more than 6.5% seen once, with about 1.9% in the top ten. These sequences were also reported in another study, on yellow fever vaccine responses in identical twins.

Source material: memory (CD45RO+) T cells sorted from blood. The receptor set was obtained from a woman aged 18-29 years in good health. The CDR3 runs from the conserved cysteine through the conserved F or W. The order of the fields is clone size, J gene, V gene, D gene, CDR3 DNA, CDR3 protein. D genes are given only for firm matches. For some rows the clone size is stated as once, few or many, or as a class when expanded; others skip it.

size: few; J: TRBJ2-5; V: TRBV20-1; D: TRBD1; DNA: TGCAGTGCGACAGGGTTAGAGGAGACCCAGTACTTC; CDR3: CSATGLEETQYF
size: NA; J: TRBJ2-5; V: TRBV20-1; D: NA; DNA: TGCAGTGCTAGAGATTCACGGACCCAGTACTTC; CDR3: CSARDSRTQYF
size: many; J: TRBJ2-7; V: TRBV12-3/TRBV12-4; D: TRBD2; DNA: TGTGCCAGCAGTTTACTACTAGCGGGAGGCGAGCAGTACTTC; CDR3: CASSLLLAGGEQYF
size: many; J: TRBJ2-7; V: TRBV20-1; D: NA; DNA: TGCAGTGCGGGACTCGGGACTTTTCCCTACGAGCAGTACTTC; CDR3: CSAGLGTFPYEQYF
size: NA; J: TRBJ1-5; V: TRBV7-2; D: NA; DNA: TGTGCCAGCAGCTTCAGGGGCAGCCAGCCCCAGCATTTT; CDR3: CASSFRGSQPQHF
size: few; J: TRBJ1-2; V: TRBV28; D: NA; DNA: TGTGCCAGCGGTACACCGGTCACAGTAATTAACTATGGCTACACCTTC; CDR3: CASGTPVTVINYGYTF
size: NA; J: TRBJ2-5; V: TRBV30; D: NA; DNA: TGTGCCTGGGTGGAATGGGAGACCCAGTACTTC; CDR3: CAWVEWETQYF
size: few; J: TRBJ2-1; V: TRBV9; D: TRBD1; DNA: TGTGCCAGCAGCGTAGAGGGGGCCGCGTACAATGAGCAGTTCTTC; CDR3: CASSVEGAAYNEQFF
size: few; J: TRBJ2-7; V: TRBV19; D: TRBD2; DNA: TGTGCCAGTAGTACCGGGACTAGCGGGGCCTACGAGCAGTACTTC; CDR3: CASSTGTSGAYEQYF
size: many; J: TRBJ2-4; V: TRBV29-1; D: TRBD1; DNA: TGCAGCGTTGTTACAGGGGGCGGCCAAAACATTCAGTACTTC; CDR3: CSVVTGGGQNIQYF
size: few; J: TRBJ2-5; V: TRBV5-1; D: NA; DNA: TGCGCCAGCAACCACCACCTAGATCAAGAGACCCAGTACTTC; CDR3: CASNHHLDQETQYF
size: many; J: TRBJ2-1; V: TRBV4-3; D: NA; DNA: TGCGCCAGCAGCCAAGATGGGATCCTCCCTTTTAATGAGCAGTTCTTC; CDR3: CASSQDGILPFNEQFF
size: few; J: TRBJ2-2; V: TRBV28; D: NA; DNA: TGTGCCAGCAGGCGGCTGGAGGGGAACACCGGGGAGCTGTTTTTT; CDR3: CASRRLEGNTGELFF
size: NA; J: TRBJ1-1; V: TRBV5-1; D: NA; DNA: TGCGCCAGCAGCTTGGCCGCAAAAAAGAACACTGAAGCTTTCTTT; CDR3: CASSLAAKKNTEAFF
size: NA; J: TRBJ2-7; V: TRBV7-2; D: TRBD2; DNA: TGTGCCAGCAGGACAGCGGGAGGGCAAAAATACGAGCAGTACTTC; CDR3: CASRTAGGQKYEQYF
size: NA; J: TRBJ2-2; V: TRBV5-1; D: TRBD2; DNA: TGCGCCAGCAGAAAAAGCGGGGGGGTGATTGCCGGGGAGCTGTTTTTT; CDR3: CASRKSGGVIAGELFF
size: NA; J: TRBJ2-3; V: TRBV10-3; D: TRBD2; DNA: TGTGCCATCAGTGAGTCGGCTAGCGGGAGTAATCCAGATACGCAGTATTTT; CDR3: CAISESASGSNPDTQYF
size: few; J: TRBJ1-1; V: TRBV6-2/TRBV6-3; D: NA; DNA: TGTGCCAGCAGTTACACCAGACCTATGAACACTGAAGCTTTCTTT; CDR3: CASSYTRPMNTEAFF